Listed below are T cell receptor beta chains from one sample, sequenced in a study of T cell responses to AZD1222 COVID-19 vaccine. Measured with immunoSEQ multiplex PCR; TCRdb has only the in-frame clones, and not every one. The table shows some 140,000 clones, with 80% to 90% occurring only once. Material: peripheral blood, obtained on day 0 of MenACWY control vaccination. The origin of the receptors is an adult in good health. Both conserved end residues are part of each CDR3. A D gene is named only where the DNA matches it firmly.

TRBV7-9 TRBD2 CASTRAGASDEQFF
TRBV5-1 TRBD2 CASSLTSGFISYNEQFF
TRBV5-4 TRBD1 CASSPTGWDTQYF
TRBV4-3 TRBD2 CASSQEGSGRPGETQYF
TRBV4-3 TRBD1 CASSQDVGQGLTDTQYF
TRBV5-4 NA CASSLSQRNLRSGYTF
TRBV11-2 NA CASSREVSGYGYTF
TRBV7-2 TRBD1 CASSAQGPSISTDTQYF
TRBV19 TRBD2 CASNRGWGGHEQFF
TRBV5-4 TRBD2 CASSLPAGAYNEQFF
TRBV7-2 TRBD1 CASSSGGQGAYEQFF
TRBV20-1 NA CSAQSTDTQYF
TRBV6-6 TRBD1 CASSYSGQEYEKLFF
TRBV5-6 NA CASSLWDIPTREQYF
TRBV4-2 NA CASSQDRASPLHF
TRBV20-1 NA CSASADWSSYNEQFF
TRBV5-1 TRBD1 CASSLGQGMAVTEAFF
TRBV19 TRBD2 CASSSGLVSGELFF
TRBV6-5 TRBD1 CASVDRGRDYGYTF
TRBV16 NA CASTLSAEANYGYTF
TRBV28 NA CASSSDTPGQFF
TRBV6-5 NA CASSYSVPGTNEKLFF
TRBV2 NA CASSEGRGLGYVGETQYF
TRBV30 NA CAWSQLPTGLQAFF
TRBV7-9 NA CASSPLPTSYNEQFF
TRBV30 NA CAWGRGETQYF
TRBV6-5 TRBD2 CASSSLAAGKETQYF
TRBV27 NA CASSFRDLYNEQFF
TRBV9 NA CASKGSGRNTEAFF
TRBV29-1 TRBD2 CSVKGAGEELGNEQFF
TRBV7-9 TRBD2 CATTRLAGSYNEQFF
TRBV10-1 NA CASSEGPFPNQPQHF
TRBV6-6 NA CASSSVYEQYF
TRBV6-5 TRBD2 CASSRGLAGTEQYF
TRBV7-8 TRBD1 CASSPRDRNEKLFF
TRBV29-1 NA CSVDRASNQETQYF
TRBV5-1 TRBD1 CATTQGENTEAFF
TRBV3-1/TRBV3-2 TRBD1 CASSPFQGAGGGAFF
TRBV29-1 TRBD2 CSVGVAGGETQYF
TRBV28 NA CASSSSHYGYTF
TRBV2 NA CASSSQVRNTEAFF
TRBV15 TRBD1 CATSIGQDNSPLHF
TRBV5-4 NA CASSLGLWREVF
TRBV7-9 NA CASSDRIRDRNEKLFF
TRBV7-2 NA CASSPSGGSPLHF
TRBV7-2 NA CASSFMAGNTEAFF
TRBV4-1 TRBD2 CASSQGTITGELFF
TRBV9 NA CASSVGLQRGGDEQFF
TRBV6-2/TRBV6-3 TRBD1 CASSYLSGTGDNQPQHF
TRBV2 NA CASRGIGNTGELFF
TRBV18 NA CASSLGTTPGEQYF
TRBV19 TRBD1 CASSPGQGVMEQYF
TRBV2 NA CASTYEYEQFF
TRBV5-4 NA CASSLLGNQETQYF
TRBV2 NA CASRRDSTGELFF
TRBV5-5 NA CASSSLVGRTDTQYF